These 2 T cell receptor beta chains originate from one sample sequenced in a study of cytomegalovirus exposure and HLA in healthy donors. PCR amplification relied on 60 Vbeta primers (plus 13 Jbeta primers). Data came from immunoSEQ multiplex PCR; TCRdb stores just in-frame clones and leaves some out. Here the sample spans about 170,000 clones, more than 60% being singletons. The sample was PBMCs. Every receptor here comes from a female donor in good health and CMV-seronegative.

This clone was observed a few times. The chain has TRBV28 and TRBJ1-3; tentatively, D is TRBD1 (5 bases). CDR3 size: 14 residues. Germline CDR1 MDHEN, CDR2 SYDVKM. V was cut by 2 bases and J by 3 bases, with 8 bases left in between. CDR3 DNA sequence: TGTGCCAGCAGTTTAGGGGGGGGTGGAAACACCATATATTTT. This gives the protein CASSLGGGGNTIYF.

The genes are TRBV19 and TRBJ2-7; 8 nucleotides align to TRBD1. This CDR3 has 14 residues. CDR1 and CDR2 (germline): LNHDA, SQIVND (reference sequence). J lost 2 bases, V lost 3 bases, and 3 bases had no gene match. CDR3 sequence: CASSIAQGAYEQYF. CDR3 sequence (DNA): TGTGCCAGTAGTATTGCACAGGGGGCCTACGAGCAGTACTTC. Supplemented by reference TRBV19 and TRBJ2-7, the full variable domain reads DGGITQSPKYLFRKEGQNVTLSCEQNLNHDAMYWYRQDPGQGLRLIYYSQIVNDFQKGDIAEGYSVSREKKESFPLTVTSAQKNPTAFYLCASSIAQGAYEQYFGPGTRLTVT.